Each of the 12 T cell receptor beta chains below was sequenced from the same sample in a study of Tregs in tolerant kidney transplant recipients. The table came from immunoSEQ multiplex PCR; TCRdb's copy has only in-frame clones and leaves some out. This table holds 12,000 to 15,000 clones. The nonmyeloablative bone marrow transplants came from related graft donors, with transient mixed chimerism. The sequencing used CD4+ T cells from blood (PBMCs), collected 12 months after the transplant. The receptors derive from a human patient who received a combined kidney and bone marrow transplant. The graft donor may account for some of the T cells.

Concerning this clone itself: The read halts 3 residues ahead of the CDR3 end, with the missing end drawn from the germline J gene. The rearrangement joins TRBV7-9 to TRBJ2-1; 14 nucleotides line up with TRBD2. There are 15 residues in the CDR3. CDR1 SEHNR and CDR2 FQNEAQ come from the germline V gene (reference sequence). V shed 5 bases and J 9 bases; nucleotides not matched to a gene: 6. The CDR3 is CASSGGLAGEGEQFF. CDR3 bases read: TGTGCCAGCAGCGGGGGACTAGCGGGAGAGGGTGAG.

Points on this clone: The read terminates 3 residues before the CDR3 end, so the remaining end is supplied by the germline J gene. The chain employs TRBV28 and TRBJ2-7, with D tentatively TRBD2 (6 bases). This CDR3 is built from 14 residues. Germline CDR1 MDHEN, CDR2 SYDVKM. V shed 5 bases and J shed 3 bases, with 14 bases lying between them. CDR3 region: CASSTPGDRYEQYF. The CDR3 bases that were read are TGTGCCAGCAGTACCCCGGGGGACCGCTACGAG. Looking up the rest from reference TRBV28 and TRBJ2-7 gives the full variable domain: DVKVTQSSRYLVKRTGEKVFLECVQDMDHENMFWYRQDPGLGLRLIYFSYDVKMKEKGDIPEGYSVSREKKERFSLILESASTNQTSMYLCASSTPGDRYEQYFGPGTRLTVT.

For this clone: Read sequence stops 3 residues before the CDR3 end, and the germline J gene provides the missing end. J is TRBJ2-7 and V is TRBV18, with 13 bases identical to TRBD2. This CDR3 spans 17 amino acids. The germline V gene has CDR1 KGHSH and CDR2 LQKENI. Germline trimming cut 8 bases from V and 0 bases from J; bases unmatched to any gene: 10. The sequenced part of the CDR3 DNA is TGTGCCAGCGTGACCGGGACTAGCGGGGTTAGCTCCTACGAG. It codes for CASVTGTSGVSSYE. The complete CDR3 reads CASVTGTSGVSSYEQYF.

In the case of this clone: The read terminates 3 residues before the CDR3 end, so the remaining end is supplied by the germline J gene. The chain has TRBV28 and TRBJ1-2; D gene uncertain. The CDR3 is 14 residues long. V lost 7 bases and J lost 4, with 16 bases in between. Germline CDR1 reads MDHEN; CDR2 reads SYDVKM. Partial CDR3 DNA: TGTGCCAGCACCATAGGAGGGCTTAGCTATGGC. Translation: CASTIGGLSYG. The whole CDR3 protein is CASTIGGLSYGYTF.

As concerns this clone: The CDR3 is cut off 3 residues early in the read; its end comes from the germline J gene. This chain joins TRBV29-1 and TRBJ2-1; 12 bases map to TRBD2. Unmatched junction bases numbered 5, after V lost 6 bases and J lost 5 bases. Germline CDR1 reads SQVTM; CDR2 reads ANQGSEA. This CDR3 contains 14 residues. The CDR3 DNA, read in part, is TGCAGCGTCACTTGGACTAGCGGGAACAATGAG. This gives the protein CSVTWTSGNNE. The full CDR3 protein reads CSVTWTSGNNEQFF.

On this clone: The read terminates 3 residues before the CDR3 end, so the remaining end is supplied by the germline J gene. This sequence joins TRBV5-1 and TRBJ2-3, with 8 bases that match TRBD1. CDR3 length equals 15 residues. V lost 3 bases and J lost 6; bases outside the gene matches: 9. Germline assignment: CDR1 SGHRS and CDR2 YFSETQ. The sequenced CDR3 bases are TGCGCCAGCAGCTCTGGACAGGGCGGCCATGATACG. Protein product: CASSSGQGGHDT. The whole CDR3 region reads CASSSGQGGHDTQYF. The full variable domain, its missing parts supplied by reference TRBV5-1 and TRBJ2-3, is KAGVTQTPRYLIKTRGQQVTLSCSPISGHRSVSWYQQTPGQGLQFLFEYFSETQRNKGNFPGRFSGRQFSNSRSEMNVSTLELGDSALYLCASSSGQGGHDTQYFGPGTRLTVL.

For this clone: Sequencing ends 3 residues short of the CDR3 end; the germline J gene provides the rest. The chain couples TRBV28 to TRBJ1-6; D is ambiguous. The CDR3 spans 14 residues. The germline gives CDR1 MDHEN, CDR2 SYDVKM. V gave up 2 bases and J gave up 10 bases, with 12 bases separating them. This CDR3 is CASSLVTERSPLHF. The CDR3 bases that were read are TGTGCCAGCAGTTTAGTAACAGAGAGATCACCC. The variable domain in full, completed from reference TRBV28 and TRBJ1-6, reads DVKVTQSSRYLVKRTGEKVFLECVQDMDHENMFWYRQDPGLGLRLIYFSYDVKMKEKGDIPEGYSVSREKKERFSLILESASTNQTSMYLCASSLVTERSPLHFGNGTRLTVT.

In terms of frequency, this clone is medium-sized. The read halts 3 residues ahead of the CDR3 end, with the missing end drawn from the germline J gene. V is TRBV5-1 and J is TRBJ2-6; 12 nucleotides agree with TRBD1. This CDR3 comprises 17 residues. Germline lookup yields CDR1 SGHRS and CDR2 YFSETQ. J was trimmed by 4 bases and V by 4 bases; bases with no gene match: 6. CDR3 DNA (partial): TGCGCCAGCAGCGACGGGACAGGGGGCCGGGGGGCCAACGTC. It is translated as CASSDGTGGRGANV. The entire CDR3 protein is CASSDGTGGRGANVLTF.

Details on this clone: The read ends 3 residues before the CDR3 terminus; that terminus is restored from the germline J gene. This rearrangement joins TRBV5-1 to TRBJ2-7; TRBD1 matches 9 bases. Germline V gene sequence: CDR1 SGHRS, CDR2 YFSETQ. This CDR3 is built from 14 residues. Unmatched junction bases numbered 4, after V lost 4 bases and J lost 2 bases. Partial CDR3 DNA: TGCGCCAGCAGCGGACAGGGGTCGACCTACGAG. Its protein product is CASSGQGSTYE. The entire CDR3 protein reads CASSGQGSTYEQYF.

This clone is labeled medium-sized based on frequency. The CDR3 end is not reached by the read, which stops 3 residues before it; the germline J gene fills it in. The rearrangement joins TRBV5-1 to TRBJ1-1, with 9 bases lining up with TRBD1. The CDR3 contains 18 residues. The trim removed 4 bases at V and 4 bases at J, leaving 17 bases unmatched. The germline CDR1 and CDR2 sequences are SGHRS and YFSETQ. The CDR3 sequence: CASSTLGTGRGAITEAFF. Partial CDR3 DNA: TGCGCCAGCAGCACACTAGGGACAGGGAGGGGAGCCATCACTGAA. Filled out from reference TRBV5-1 and TRBJ1-1, the complete variable domain reads KAGVTQTPRYLIKTRGQQVTLSCSPISGHRSVSWYQQTPGQGLQFLFEYFSETQRNKGNFPGRFSGRQFSNSRSEMNVSTLELGDSALYLCASSTLGTGRGAITEAFFGQGTRLTVV.

Turning to this clone: The observed sequence ends 3 residues before the CDR3 terminus, with the missing tail filled in from the germline J gene. The gene calls are TRBV19 and TRBJ2-4, with 9 nucleotides matching TRBD1. Germline V lookup: CDR1 LNHDA, CDR2 SQIVND (reference sequence). The CDR3 has 13 residues. V lost 9 bases and J lost 6; bases outside the gene matches: 6. The CDR3 sequence: CASRGQGVNIQYF. The CDR3 bases that were read are TGTGCCAGCCGGGGACAGGGAGTAAACATT.

Concerning this clone: The read gets to within 3 residues of the CDR3 end, and the germline J gene fills in the rest. The chain is built from TRBV5-6 and TRBJ2-1; unclear D gene. CDR3 length: 13 amino acids. CDR1 is SGHDT, CDR2 YYEEEE, per germline. V dropped 4 bases and J dropped 9 bases, with 14 bases sitting between them. The CDR3 here is CASSLPWPSEQFF. Incomplete CDR3 DNA: TGTGCCAGCAGCCTTCCATGGCCAAGTGAG.